Described below is a single TCR beta chain sequence and its context. V lost 0 bases, J lost 3 bases, and 13 bases lay in between. There are 15 residues in the CDR3. CDR1 and CDR2 from the germline V gene are SGDLS and YYNGEE. Measured with immunoSEQ multiplex PCR; TCRdb has only the in-frame clones, and not every one. The sample shows 100,000 to 150,000 clones, around 87% of them seen only once. This record comes from a study of blood T cell repertoires in COVID-19. The overall study: PBMCs, B-cell-depleted T cells, or T cells provided the cDNA or gDNA that made up the material.

The material sequenced was peripheral blood. The sequence came from a man in his forties or fifties with acute or convalescent COVID-19. The chain is built from TRBV9 and TRBJ2-7, with unresolved D. This chain's CDR3 is CASSVGAESHYEQYF. As DNA, the CDR3 is TGTGCCAGCAGCGTAGGGGCAGAATCTCACTACGAGCAGTACTTC.